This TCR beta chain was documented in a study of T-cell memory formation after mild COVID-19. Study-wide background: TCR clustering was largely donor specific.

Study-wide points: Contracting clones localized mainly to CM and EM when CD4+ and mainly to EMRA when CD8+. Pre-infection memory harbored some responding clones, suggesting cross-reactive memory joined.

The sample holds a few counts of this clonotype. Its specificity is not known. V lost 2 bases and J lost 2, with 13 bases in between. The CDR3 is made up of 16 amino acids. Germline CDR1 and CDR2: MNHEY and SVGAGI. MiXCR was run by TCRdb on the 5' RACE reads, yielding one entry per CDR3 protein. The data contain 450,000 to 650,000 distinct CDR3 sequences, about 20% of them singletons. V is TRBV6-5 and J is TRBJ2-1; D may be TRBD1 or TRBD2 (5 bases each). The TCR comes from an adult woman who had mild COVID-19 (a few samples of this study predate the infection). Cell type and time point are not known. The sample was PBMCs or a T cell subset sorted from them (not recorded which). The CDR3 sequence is CASSYVWQGPYNEQFF. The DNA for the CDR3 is TGTGCCAGCAGTTACGTGTGGCAGGGACCCTACAATGAGCAGTTCTTC.